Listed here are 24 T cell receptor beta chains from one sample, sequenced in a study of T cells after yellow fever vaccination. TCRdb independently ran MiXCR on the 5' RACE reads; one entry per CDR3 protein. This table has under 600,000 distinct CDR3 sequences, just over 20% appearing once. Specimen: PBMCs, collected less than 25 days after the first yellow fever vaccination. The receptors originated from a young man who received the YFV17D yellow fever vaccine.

The CDR3 DNA sequence: TGTGCCACCGGGACTAGCGGACAAGAGACCCAGTACTTC. Translated, it gives CATGTSGQETQYF. The chain is built from TRBV12-3 or TRBV12-4 and TRBJ2-5; TRBD2 aligns across 11 bases. CDR3 length: 13 residues. The junction had 3 bases not matched to a gene; V was cut back by 10 bases and J by 2 bases.

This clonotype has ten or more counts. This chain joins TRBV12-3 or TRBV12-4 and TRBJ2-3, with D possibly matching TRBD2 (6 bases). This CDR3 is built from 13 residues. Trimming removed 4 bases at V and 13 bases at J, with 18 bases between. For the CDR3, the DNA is TGTGCCAGCAGTTCCTCCGGTCAGGGAGGCAAGTATTTT. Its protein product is CASSSSGQGGKYF.

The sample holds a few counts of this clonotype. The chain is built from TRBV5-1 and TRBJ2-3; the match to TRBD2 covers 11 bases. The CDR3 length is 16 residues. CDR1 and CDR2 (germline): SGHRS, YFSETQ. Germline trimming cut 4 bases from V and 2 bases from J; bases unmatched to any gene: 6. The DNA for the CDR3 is TGCGCCAGCAGCGGAGGGACTAGCGGATTCACAGATACGCAGTATTTT. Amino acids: CASSGGTSGFTDTQYF.

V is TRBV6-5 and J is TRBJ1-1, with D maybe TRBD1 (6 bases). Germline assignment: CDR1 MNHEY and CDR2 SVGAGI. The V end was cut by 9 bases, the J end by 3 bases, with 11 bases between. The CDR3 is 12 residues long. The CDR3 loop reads CASGGADTEAFF. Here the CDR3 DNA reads TGTGCCAGTGGGGGGGCGGACACTGAAGCTTTCTTT.

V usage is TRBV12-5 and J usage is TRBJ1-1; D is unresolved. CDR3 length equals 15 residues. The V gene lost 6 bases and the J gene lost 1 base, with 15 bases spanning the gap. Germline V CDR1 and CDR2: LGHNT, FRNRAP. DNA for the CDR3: TGTGCTAGTGGGACGTTGAGGAAAAAGAACACTGAAGCTTTCTTT. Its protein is CASGTLRKKNTEAFF.

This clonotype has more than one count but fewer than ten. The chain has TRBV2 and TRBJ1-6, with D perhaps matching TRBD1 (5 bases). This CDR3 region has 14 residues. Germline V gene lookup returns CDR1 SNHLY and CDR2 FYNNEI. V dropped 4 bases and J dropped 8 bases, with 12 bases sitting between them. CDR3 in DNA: TGTGCCAGCAGTGGCCGTGCAGGGCATTCACCCCTCCACTTT. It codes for CASSGRAGHSPLHF. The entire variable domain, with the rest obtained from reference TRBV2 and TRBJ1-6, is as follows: EPEVTQTPSHQVTQMGQEVILRCVPISNHLYFYWYRQILGQKVEFLVSFYNNEISEKSEIFDDQFSVERPDGSNFTLKIRSTKLEDSAMYFCASSGRAGHSPLHFGNGTRLTVT.

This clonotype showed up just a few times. DNA for the CDR3: TGTGCCAGCAGCTTGGCTAGCCGATCCCACGAGCAGTACTTC. As protein: CASSLASRSHEQYF. The gene calls are TRBV11-2 and TRBJ2-7; weak D call: TRBD2 (5 bases). V lost 3 bases to trimming and J lost 5 bases, with 14 bases between them. The CDR3 runs 14 residues. Germline values: CDR1 SGHAT, CDR2 FQNNGV.

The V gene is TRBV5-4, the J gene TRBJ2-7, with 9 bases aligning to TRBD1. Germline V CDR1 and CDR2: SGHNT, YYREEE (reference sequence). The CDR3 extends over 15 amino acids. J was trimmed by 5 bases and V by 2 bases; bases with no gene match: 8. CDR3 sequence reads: CASSFGSGQGNEQYF. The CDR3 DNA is TGTGCCAGCAGCTTCGGATCGGGACAGGGCAACGAGCAGTACTTC.

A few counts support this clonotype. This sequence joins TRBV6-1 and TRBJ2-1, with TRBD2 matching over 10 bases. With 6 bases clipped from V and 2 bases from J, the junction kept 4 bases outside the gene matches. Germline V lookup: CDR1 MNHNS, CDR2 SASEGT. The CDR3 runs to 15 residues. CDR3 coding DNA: TGTGCCAGCAGACGGACTAGCGGTACCTACAATGAGCAGTTCTTC. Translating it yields CASRRTSGTYNEQFF.

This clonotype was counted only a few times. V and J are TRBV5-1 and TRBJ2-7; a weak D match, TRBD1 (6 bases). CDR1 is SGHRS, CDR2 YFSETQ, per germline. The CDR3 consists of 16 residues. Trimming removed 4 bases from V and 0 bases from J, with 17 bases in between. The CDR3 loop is CASSLGQGLGSYEQYV. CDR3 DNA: TGCGCCAGCAGCCTGGGGCAGGGGCTGGGCTCCTACGAGCAGTACGTC.

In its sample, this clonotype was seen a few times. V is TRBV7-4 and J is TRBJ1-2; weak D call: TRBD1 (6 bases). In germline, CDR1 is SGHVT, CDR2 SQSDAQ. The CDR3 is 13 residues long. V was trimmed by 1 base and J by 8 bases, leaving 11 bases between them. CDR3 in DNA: TGTGCCAGCAGCTTAGTACAGGGAAGAGGCTACACCTTC. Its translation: CASSLVQGRGYTF.

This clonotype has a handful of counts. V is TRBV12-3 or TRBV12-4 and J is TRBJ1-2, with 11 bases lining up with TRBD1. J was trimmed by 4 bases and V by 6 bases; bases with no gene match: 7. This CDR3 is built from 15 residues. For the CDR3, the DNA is TGTGCCAGCAGCTGGACAGGGGGCGAGGTCTATGGCTACACCTTC. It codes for CASSWTGGEVYGYTF.

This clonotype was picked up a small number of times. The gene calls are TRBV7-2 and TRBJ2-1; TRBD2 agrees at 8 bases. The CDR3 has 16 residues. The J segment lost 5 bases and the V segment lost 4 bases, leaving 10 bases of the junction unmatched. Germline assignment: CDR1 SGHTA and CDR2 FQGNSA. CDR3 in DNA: TGTGCCAGCAGCTCCCACTCGGCGGGGGGCAACAATGAGCAGTTCTTC. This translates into CASSSHSAGGNNEQFF.

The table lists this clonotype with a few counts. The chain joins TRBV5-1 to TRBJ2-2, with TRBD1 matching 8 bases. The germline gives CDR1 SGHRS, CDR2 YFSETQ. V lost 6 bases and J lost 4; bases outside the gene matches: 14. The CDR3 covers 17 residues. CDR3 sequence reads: CASKRMGRTGSTGELFF. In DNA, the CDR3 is TGCGCCAGCAAGAGAATGGGGAGGACAGGGAGCACCGGGGAGCTGTTTTTT.

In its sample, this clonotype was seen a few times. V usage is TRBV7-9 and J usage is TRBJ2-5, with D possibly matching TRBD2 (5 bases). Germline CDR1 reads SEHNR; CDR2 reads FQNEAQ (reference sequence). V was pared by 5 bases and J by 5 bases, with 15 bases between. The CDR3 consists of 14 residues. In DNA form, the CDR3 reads TGTGCCAGCAGCACTAGATCGAGAGAGGAGACCCAGTACTTC. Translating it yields CASSTRSREETQYF.

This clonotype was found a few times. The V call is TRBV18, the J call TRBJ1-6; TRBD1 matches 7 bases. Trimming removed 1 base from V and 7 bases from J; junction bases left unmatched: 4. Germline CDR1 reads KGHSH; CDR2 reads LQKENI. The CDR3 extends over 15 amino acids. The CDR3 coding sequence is TGTGCCAGCTCACCACTGGACAGGAAAAATTCACCCCTCCACTTT. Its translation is CASSPLDRKNSPLHF.

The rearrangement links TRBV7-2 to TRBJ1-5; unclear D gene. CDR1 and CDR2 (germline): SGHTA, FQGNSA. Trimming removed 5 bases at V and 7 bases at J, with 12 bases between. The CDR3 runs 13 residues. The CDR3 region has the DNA TGTGCCAGCAGCCCCGGCCCCCAACAGCCCCAGCATTTT. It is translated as CASSPGPQQPQHF.

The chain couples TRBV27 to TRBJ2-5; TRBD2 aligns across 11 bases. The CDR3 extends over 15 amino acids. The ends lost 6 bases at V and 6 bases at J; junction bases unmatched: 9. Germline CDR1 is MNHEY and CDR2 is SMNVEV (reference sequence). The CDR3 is CASSSLAGGSKTQYF. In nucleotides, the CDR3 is TGTGCCAGCAGCTCGCTAGCGGGGGGTTCAAAGACCCAGTACTTC.

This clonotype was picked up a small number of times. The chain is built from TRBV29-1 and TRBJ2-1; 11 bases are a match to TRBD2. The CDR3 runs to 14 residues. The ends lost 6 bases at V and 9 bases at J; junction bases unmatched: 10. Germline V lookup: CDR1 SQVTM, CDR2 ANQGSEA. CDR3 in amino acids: CSVLGLAVGFEQFF. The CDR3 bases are TGCAGCGTACTGGGACTAGCGGTCGGTTTTGAGCAGTTCTTC.

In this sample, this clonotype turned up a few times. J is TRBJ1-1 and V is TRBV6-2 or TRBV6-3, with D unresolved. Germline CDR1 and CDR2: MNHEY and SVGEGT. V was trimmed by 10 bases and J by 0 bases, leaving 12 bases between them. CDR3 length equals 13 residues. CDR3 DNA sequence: TGTGCCACCACCCAGAACCTGAACACTGAAGCTTTCTTT. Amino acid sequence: CATTQNLNTEAFF.

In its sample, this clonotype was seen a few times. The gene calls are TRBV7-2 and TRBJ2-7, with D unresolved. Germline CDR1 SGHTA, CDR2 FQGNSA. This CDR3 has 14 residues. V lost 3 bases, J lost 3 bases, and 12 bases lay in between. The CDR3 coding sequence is TGTGCCAGCAGCTTCGGCCAGGCTCGCTACGAGCAGTACTTC. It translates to CASSFGQARYEQYF.

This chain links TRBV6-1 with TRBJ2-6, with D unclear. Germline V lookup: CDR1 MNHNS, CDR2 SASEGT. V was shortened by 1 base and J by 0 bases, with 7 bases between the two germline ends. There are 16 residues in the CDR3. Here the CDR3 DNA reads TGTGCCAGCAGTGAAGTCAAGACCTCTGGGGCCAACGTCCTGACTTTC. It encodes CASSEVKTSGANVLTF.

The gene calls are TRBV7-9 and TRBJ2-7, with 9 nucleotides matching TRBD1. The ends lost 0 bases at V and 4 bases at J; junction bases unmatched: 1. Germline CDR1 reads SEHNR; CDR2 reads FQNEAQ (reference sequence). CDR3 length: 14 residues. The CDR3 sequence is CASSLAGQGYEQYF. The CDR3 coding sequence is TGTGCCAGCAGCTTAGCAGGACAGGGGTACGAGCAGTACTTC.

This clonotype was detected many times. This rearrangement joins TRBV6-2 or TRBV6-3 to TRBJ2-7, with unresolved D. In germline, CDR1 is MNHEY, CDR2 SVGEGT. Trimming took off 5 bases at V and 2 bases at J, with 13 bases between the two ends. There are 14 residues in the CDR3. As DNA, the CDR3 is TGTGCCAGCAGTACACCGGGCCATCCCTACGAGCAGTACGTC. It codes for CASSTPGHPYEQYV.